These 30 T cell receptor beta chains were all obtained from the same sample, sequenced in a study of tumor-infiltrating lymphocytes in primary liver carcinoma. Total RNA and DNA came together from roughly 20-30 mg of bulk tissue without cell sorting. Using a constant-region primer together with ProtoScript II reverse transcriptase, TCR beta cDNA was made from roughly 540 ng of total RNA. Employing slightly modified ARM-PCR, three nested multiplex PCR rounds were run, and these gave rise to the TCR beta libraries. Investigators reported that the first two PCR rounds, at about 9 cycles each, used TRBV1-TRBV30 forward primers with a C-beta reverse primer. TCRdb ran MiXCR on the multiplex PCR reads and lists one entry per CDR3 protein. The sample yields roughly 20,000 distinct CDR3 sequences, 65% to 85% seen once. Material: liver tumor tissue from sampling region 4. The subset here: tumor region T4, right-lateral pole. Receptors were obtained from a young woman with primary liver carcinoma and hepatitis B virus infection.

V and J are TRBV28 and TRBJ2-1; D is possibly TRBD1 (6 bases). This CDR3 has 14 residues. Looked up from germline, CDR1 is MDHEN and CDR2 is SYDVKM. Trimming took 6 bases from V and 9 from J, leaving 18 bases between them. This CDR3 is CASRGAGGDIEQFF. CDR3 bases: TGTGCCAGCAGGGGGGCTGGCGGCGACATTGAGCAGTTCTTC.

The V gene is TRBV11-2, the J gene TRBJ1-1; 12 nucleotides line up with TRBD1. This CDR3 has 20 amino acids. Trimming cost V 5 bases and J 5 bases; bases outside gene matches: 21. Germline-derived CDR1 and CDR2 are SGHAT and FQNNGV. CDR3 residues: CASSARDRGRKIRSNTEAFF. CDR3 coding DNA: TGTGCCAGCAGCGCTCGGGACAGGGGGCGCAAGATTCGGAGTAATACTGAAGCTTTCTTT.

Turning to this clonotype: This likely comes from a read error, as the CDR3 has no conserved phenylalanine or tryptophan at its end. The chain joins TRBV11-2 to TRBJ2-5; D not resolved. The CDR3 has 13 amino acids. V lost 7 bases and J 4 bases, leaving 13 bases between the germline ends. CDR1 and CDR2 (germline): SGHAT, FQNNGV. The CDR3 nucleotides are TGTGCCAGCAACCCTAGGCAGATAGAGACCCAGTACTTG. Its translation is CASNPRQIETQYL.

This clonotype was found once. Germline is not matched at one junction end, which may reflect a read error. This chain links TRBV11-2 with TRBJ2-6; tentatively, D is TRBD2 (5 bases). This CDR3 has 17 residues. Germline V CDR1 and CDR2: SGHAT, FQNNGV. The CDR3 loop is CAISLGLTCSGANVLTF. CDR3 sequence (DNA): TGTGCCATCAGCTTAGGACTGACCTGTTCTGGGGCCAACGTCCTGACTTTC.

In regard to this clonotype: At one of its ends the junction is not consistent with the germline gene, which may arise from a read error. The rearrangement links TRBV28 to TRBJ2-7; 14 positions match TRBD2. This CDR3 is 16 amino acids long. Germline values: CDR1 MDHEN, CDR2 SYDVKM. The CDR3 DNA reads TGTGCCAGCAGTTTTTCGGGACTAGCGGGAGCTTGCGAGGAGTACTTC. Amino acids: CASSFSGLAGACEEYF. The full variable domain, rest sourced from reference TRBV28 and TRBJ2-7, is DVKVTQSSRYLVKRTGEKVFLECVQDMDHENMFWYRQDPGLGLRLIYFSYDVKMKEKGDIPEGYSVSREKKERFSLILESASTNQTSMYLCASSFSGLAGACEEYFGPGTRLTVT.

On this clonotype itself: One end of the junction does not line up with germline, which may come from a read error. CDR3 in amino acids: CASSFGQDYTEAFF. CDR3 nucleotide sequence: TGTGCAAGCAGCTTCGGGCAAGACTACACTGAGGCTTTCTTT. The rearrangement links TRBV11-1 to TRBJ1-1; D uncertain. This CDR3 contains 14 residues. Germline V lookup: CDR1 SGHAT, CDR2 FQDESV (reference sequence).

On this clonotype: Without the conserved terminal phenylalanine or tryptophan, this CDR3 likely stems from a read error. Written as DNA, the CDR3 is TGTGCCAGCAACCAACTTAGTCTCTACGAGCAGTACTTG. Its protein product is CASNQLSLYEQYL. The chain is built from TRBV4-2 and TRBJ2-7, with D hard to call. The V gene's germline CDR1 is LGHNA and CDR2 YNFKEQ. The CDR3 contains 13 residues.

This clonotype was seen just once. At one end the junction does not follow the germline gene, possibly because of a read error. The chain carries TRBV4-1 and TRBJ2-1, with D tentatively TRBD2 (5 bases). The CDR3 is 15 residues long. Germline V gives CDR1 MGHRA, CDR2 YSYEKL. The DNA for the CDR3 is TGCGCCGGCAGCCAAGGTGGTCTAACGAGGGATGAGCAGTTCTTC. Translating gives CAGSQGGLTRDEQFF.

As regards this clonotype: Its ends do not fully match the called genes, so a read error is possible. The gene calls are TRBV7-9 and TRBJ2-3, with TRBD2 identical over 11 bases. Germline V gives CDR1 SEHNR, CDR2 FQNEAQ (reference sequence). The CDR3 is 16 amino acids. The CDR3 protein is CVSCLLLAGATDMQYF. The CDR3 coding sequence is TGTGTCAGCTGCCTATTACTAGCGGGAGCCACAGATATGCAGTATTTT.

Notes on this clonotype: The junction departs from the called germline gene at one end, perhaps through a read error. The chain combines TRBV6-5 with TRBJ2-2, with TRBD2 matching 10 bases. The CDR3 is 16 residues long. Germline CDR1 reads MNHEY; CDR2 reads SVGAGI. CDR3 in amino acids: CASQGRLAGVVRELVF. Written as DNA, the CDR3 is TGTGCCAGCCAGGGCCGGCTAGCGGGAGTGGTTCGTGAGCTGGTTTTT.

This CDR3 reads CASSGTPSYEQYF. DNA for the CDR3: TGTGCCAGCAGCGGTACTCCATCCTACGAGCAGTACTTC. The chain joins TRBV28 to TRBJ2-7; D ambiguous. V was cut by 6 bases and J by 1 base, with 10 bases left in between. Germline V CDR1 and CDR2: MDHEN, SYDVKM. This CDR3 is built from 13 residues.

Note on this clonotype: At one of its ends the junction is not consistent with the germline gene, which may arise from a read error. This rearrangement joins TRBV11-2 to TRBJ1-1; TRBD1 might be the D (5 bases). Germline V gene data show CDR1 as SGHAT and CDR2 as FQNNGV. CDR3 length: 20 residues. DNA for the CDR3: TGTGCCAGCAACGCTCGGGGCATGGGGCGCAAGAGGTGGAGTAACACCGAAGTTTTCTTT. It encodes CASNARGMGRKRWSNTEVFF.

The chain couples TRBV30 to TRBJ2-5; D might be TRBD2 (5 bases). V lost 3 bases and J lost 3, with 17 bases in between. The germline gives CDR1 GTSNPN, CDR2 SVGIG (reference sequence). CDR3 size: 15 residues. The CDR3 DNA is TGTGCCTGGAGCGTACTGAGCTGGAGGAAAGAGACCCAGTACTTC. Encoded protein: CAWSVLSWRKETQYF. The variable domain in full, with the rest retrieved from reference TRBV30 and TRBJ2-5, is SQTIHQWPATLVQPVGSPLSLECTVEGTSNPNLYWYRQAAGRGLQLLFYSVGIGQISSEVPQNLSASRPQDRQFILSSKKLLLSDSGFYLCAWSVLSWRKETQYFGPGTRLLVL.

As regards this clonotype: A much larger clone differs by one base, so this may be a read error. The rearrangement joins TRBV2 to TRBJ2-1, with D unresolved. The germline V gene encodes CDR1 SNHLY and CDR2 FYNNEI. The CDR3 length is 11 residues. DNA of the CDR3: TGTGCCAGCAATAGGAGTACTGAGCAGCTCTTC. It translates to CASNRSTEQLF. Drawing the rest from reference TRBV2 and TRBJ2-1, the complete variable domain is EPEVTQTPSHQVTQMGQEVILRCVPISNHLYFYWYRQILGQKVEFLVSFYNNEISEKSEIFDDQFSVERPDGSNFTLKIRSTKLEDSAMYFCASNRSTEQLFGPGTRLTVL.

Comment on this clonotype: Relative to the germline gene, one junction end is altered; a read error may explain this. The CDR3 loop is CASNLTNGSAYEKYF. CDR3 DNA sequence: TGTGCCAGCAACCTCACTAACGGGAGTGCCTACGAGAAGTACTTC. This chain connects TRBV5-6 to TRBJ2-7; weak D call: TRBD2 (6 bases). This CDR3 has 15 residues. In germline, CDR1 is SGHDT, CDR2 YYEEEE. The full variable domain, completed using reference TRBV5-6 and TRBJ2-7, is DAGVTQSPTHLIKTRGQQVTLRCSPKSGHDTVSWYQQALGQGPQFIFQYYEEEERQRGNFPDRFSGHQFPNYSSELNVNALLLGDSALYLCASNLTNGSAYEKYFGPGTRLTVT.

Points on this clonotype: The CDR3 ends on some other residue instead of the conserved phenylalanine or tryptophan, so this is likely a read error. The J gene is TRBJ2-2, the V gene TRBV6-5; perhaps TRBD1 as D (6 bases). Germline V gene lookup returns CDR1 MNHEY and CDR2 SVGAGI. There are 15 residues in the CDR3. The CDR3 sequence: CASSPRTEFTRELFV. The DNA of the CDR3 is TGTGCCAGCAGTCCGCGGACAGAGTTCACCAGGGAGCTGTTTGTT.

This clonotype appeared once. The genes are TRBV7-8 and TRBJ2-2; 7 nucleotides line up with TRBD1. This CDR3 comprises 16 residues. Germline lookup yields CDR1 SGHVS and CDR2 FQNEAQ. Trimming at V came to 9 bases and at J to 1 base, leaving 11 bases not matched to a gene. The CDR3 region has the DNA TGTGCCAGTATCTCTAAGGGACAGAAGAACACCGGGGAGCTGTTTTTT. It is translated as CASISKGQKNTGELFF.

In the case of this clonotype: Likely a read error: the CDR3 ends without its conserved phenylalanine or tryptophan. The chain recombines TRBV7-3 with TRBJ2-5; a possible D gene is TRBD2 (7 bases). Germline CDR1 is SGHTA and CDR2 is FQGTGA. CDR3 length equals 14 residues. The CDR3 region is CAGSLGGAQETQYL. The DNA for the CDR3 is TGTGCCGGCAGCTTAGGGGGGGCTCAAGAGACCCAGTACTTA.

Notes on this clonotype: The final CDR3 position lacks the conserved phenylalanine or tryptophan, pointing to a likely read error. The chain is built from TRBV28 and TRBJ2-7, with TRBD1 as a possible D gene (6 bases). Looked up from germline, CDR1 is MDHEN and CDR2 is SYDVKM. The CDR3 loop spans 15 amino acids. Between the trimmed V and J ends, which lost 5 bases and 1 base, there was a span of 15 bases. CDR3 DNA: TGTGCCAGCAGTGATGGGGCAGGGGATTCCTACGAGCAGTACTCC. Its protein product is CASSDGAGDSYEQYS.

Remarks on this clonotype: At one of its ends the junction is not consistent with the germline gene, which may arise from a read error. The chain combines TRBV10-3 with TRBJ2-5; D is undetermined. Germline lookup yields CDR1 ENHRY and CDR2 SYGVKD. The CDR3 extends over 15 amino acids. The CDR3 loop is CAINESATRQETPYF. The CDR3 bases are TGTGCCATCAATGAGTCGGCTACCAGACAAGAGACCCCATACTTC.

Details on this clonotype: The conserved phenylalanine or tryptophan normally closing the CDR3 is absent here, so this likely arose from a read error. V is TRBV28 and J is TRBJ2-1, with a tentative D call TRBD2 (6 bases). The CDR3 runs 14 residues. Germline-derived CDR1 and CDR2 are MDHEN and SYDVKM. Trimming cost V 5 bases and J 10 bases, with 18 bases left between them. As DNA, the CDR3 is TGTGCCAGCAGTCGCGCCCGGGGGTTAAACGAGCAGTTCTTA. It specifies CASSRARGLNEQFL.

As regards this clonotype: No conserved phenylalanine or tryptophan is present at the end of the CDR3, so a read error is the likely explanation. CDR3 amino acids: CAISPRTGFTGELFL. The CDR3 DNA sequence: TGCGCCATCAGTCCGCGGACAGGGTTCACCGGGGAGCTGTTTTTA. This chain links TRBV6-5 with TRBJ2-2; 8 nucleotides line up with TRBD1. Germline loops: CDR1 MNHEY, CDR2 SVGAGI. The CDR3 consists of 15 residues.

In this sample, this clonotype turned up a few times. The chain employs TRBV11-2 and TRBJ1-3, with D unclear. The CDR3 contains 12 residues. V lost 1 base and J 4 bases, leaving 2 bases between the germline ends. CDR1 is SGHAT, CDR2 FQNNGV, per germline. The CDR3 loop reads CASSLAGNTIYF. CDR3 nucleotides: TGTGCCAGCAGCTTAGCCGGAAACACCATATATTTT.

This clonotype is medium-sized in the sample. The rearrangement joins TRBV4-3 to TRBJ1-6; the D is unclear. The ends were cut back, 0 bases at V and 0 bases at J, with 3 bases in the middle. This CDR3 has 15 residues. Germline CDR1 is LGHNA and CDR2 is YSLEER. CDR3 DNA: TGCGCCAGCAGCCAAGAGAGCTCCTATAATTCACCCCTCCACTTT. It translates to CASSQESSYNSPLHF.

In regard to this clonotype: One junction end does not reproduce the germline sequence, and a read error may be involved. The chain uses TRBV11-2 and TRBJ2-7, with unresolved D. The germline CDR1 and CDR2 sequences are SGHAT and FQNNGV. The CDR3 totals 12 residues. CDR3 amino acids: CTSRIGYNEWYF. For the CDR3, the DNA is TGTACCAGCCGCATAGGGTACAACGAGTGGTACTTC.

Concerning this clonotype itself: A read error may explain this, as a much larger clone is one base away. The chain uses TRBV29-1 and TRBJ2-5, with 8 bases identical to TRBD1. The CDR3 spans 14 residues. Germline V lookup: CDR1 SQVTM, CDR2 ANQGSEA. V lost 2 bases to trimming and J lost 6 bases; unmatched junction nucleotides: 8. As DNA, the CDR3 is TGCAGCGTTGAATACCTTGACAGGGGCCAGACCCAGTACTTC. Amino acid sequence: CSVEYLDRGQTQYF.

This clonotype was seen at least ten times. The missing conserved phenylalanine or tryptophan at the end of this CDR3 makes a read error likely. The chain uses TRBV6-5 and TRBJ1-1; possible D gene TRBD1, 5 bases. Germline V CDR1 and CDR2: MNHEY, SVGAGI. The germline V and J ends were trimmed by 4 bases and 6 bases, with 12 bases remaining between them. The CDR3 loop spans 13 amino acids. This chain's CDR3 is CASSWSRDAEAFL. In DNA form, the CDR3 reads TGTGCCAGCAGTTGGAGCAGGGACGCTGAAGCTTTCTTG.

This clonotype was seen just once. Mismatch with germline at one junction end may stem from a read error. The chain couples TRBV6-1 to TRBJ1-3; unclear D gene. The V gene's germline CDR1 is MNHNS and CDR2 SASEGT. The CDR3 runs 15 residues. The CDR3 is CASSEGPSSGNSIYF. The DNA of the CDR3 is TGCGCCAGCAGTGAAGGCCCCAGCTCTGGAAACTCAATATATTTT.

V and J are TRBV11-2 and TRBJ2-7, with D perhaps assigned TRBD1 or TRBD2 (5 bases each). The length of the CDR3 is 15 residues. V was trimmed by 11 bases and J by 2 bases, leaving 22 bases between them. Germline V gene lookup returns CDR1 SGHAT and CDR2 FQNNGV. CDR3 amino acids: CAGGSPGAGTYEQYF. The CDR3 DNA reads TGTGCCGGCGGCTCTCCTGGGGCGGGTACCTACGAGCAGTACTTC.

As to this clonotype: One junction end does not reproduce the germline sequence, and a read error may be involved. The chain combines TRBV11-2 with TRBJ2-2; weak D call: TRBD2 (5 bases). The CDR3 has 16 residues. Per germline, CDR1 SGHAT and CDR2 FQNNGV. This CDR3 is CAISPDPQLNTWELLF. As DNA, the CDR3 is TGTGCCATCAGCCCCGATCCCCAATTGAACACCTGGGAGCTGTTGTTT. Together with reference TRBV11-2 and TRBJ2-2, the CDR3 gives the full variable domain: EAGVAQSPRYKIIEKRQSVAFWCNPISGHATLYWYQQILGQGPKLLIQFQNNGVVDDSQLPKDRFSAERLKGVDSTLKIQPAKLEDSAVYLCAISPDPQLNTWELLFGEGSRLTVL.